These 30 T cell receptor beta chains share one sample of origin, sequenced in a study of blood T cell repertoires in COVID-19. Using immunoSEQ multiplex PCR, the repertoire was profiled, and TCRdb retains in-frame clones only, with some absent. The sample records hundreds of thousands of clones, about 88% being singletons. Sequenced: PBMCs or T cells enriched from blood (not recorded which). Receptors originate from a woman in her forties or fifties who had recovered from COVID-19.

The chain carries TRBV28 and TRBJ1-1; TRBD1 matches 10 bases. Germline values: CDR1 MDHEN, CDR2 SYDVKM. CDR3 length: 14 amino acids. The ends lost 6 bases at V and 9 bases at J; junction bases unmatched: 10. The CDR3 DNA reads as TGTGCCAGCAGGAACCCGGGACAGGGGAAAAAAGCTTTCTTT. Translating gives CASRNPGQGKKAFF.

V and J are TRBV6-2 or TRBV6-3 and TRBJ2-1; 9 bases agree with TRBD2. CDR1 and CDR2 from the germline V gene are MNHEY and SVGEGT. V dropped 2 bases and J dropped 9; count of bases not matched to a gene: 5. The CDR3 is 14 residues long. The CDR3 sequence is CASSYAGGRTEQFF. The CDR3 nucleotides read TGTGCCAGCAGTTACGCGGGAGGGAGGACTGAGCAGTTCTTC.

The genes are TRBV6-4 and TRBJ1-6; 7 bases align to TRBD1. The CDR3 has 15 amino acids. V trimming: 7 bases; J trimming: 6 bases; junction bases outside the gene matches: 9. Germline V gene lookup returns CDR1 MRHNA and CDR2 SNTAGT. The CDR3 region has the DNA TGTGCCAGCAATCCGACCGGGACAGTTAATTCACCCCTCCACTTT. Translated: CASNPTGTVNSPLHF.

The rearrangement uses TRBV7-8 and TRBJ2-4; 8 bases line up with TRBD1. This CDR3 spans 14 amino acids. The ends lost 5 bases at V and 7 bases at J; junction bases unmatched: 7. Germline assignment: CDR1 SGHVS and CDR2 FQNEAQ. CDR3 protein: CASSMTGERNIQYF. CDR3 in DNA: TGTGCCAGCAGCATGACAGGGGAGAGGAACATTCAGTACTTC. The full variable domain, its missing parts supplied by reference TRBV7-8 and TRBJ2-4, is GAGVSQSPRYKVAKRGQDVALRCDPISGHVSLFWYQQALGQGPEFLTYFQNEAQLDKSGLPSDRFFAERPEGSVSTLKIQRTQQEDSAVYLCASSMTGERNIQYFGAGTRLSVL.

The chain is built from TRBV10-1 and TRBJ1-5; D remains unclear. Germline V lookup: CDR1 WNHNN, CDR2 SYGVQD (reference sequence). The CDR3 runs to 16 residues. V gave up 6 bases and J gave up 3 bases, with 18 bases separating them. CDR3 nucleotide sequence: TGCGCCAGCAGCTTCGAAAGGTGGCAGGACAATCAGCCCCAGCATTTT. Amino acid sequence: CASSFERWQDNQPQHF.

This clone was observed a single time. The chain employs TRBV11-2 and TRBJ1-1; D might be TRBD1 (6 bases). Trimming removed 4 bases at V and 6 bases at J, with 18 bases between. The germline CDR1 and CDR2 sequences are SGHAT and FQNNGV. The CDR3 has 15 residues. CDR3 region: CASSSGVKSGSEAFF. DNA for the CDR3: TGTGCCAGCAGCTCAGGGGTCAAGTCTGGGTCTGAAGCTTTCTTT.

This clone has only a few counts. The genes are TRBV3-1 (or the pseudogene TRBV3-2) and TRBJ2-2; D is ambiguous. V was shortened by 7 bases and J by 1 base, with 4 bases between the two germline ends. CDR3 length: 12 amino acids. CDR1 and CDR2 (germline): LGHDT, YNNKEL (reference sequence). The DNA of the CDR3 is TGTGCCAGCACCCGGAACACCGGGGAGCTGTTTTTT. Encoded protein: CASTRNTGELFF.

The chain uses TRBV28 and TRBJ2-7; 10 bases line up with TRBD2. With 1 base clipped from V and 6 bases from J, the junction kept 6 bases outside the gene matches. Germline CDR1 is MDHEN and CDR2 is SYDVKM. CDR3 length equals 15 residues. This chain's CDR3 is CASSLFLAGDTEQYF. CDR3 in DNA: TGTGCCAGCAGTTTATTCCTAGCGGGAGATACCGAGCAGTACTTC.

The genes are TRBV28 and TRBJ1-2; no firm D call. The germline V and J ends were trimmed by 5 bases and 7 bases, with 17 bases remaining between them. The CDR3 spans 14 residues. CDR1 and CDR2 (germline): MDHEN, SYDVKM. In DNA form, the CDR3 reads TGTGCCAGCAGTCCCGCCAAGGCTCCAGGTGGCTACACCTTC. It is translated as CASSPAKAPGGYTF.

This chain connects TRBV6-2 or TRBV6-3 to TRBJ1-2; 11 bases align to TRBD1. CDR3 length: 15 amino acids. Germline V gives CDR1 MNHEY, CDR2 SVGEGT. V was pared by 5 bases and J by 4 bases, with 6 bases of the junction left unmatched. The DNA of the CDR3 is TGTGCCAGCAGTGGCCCCGGACAGGGGGCCTATGGCTACACCTTC. Its protein is CASSGPGQGAYGYTF.

The chain couples TRBV24-1 to TRBJ1-5, with D possibly being TRBD1 (5 bases). The V gene lost 4 bases and the J gene lost 4 bases, with 22 bases spanning the gap. The CDR3 extends over 18 amino acids. Germline CDR1 reads KGHDR; CDR2 reads SFDVKD. CDR3 bases: TGTGCCACCAGTGACCACGGGGGGAGGGGCGTCGGGAATCAGCCCCAGCATTTT. Protein product: CATSDHGGRGVGNQPQHF.

The chain has TRBV11-2 and TRBJ1-2; 11 bases match TRBD1. The CDR3 runs to 14 residues. Germline V lookup: CDR1 SGHAT, CDR2 FQNNGV. Unmatched junction bases numbered 5, after V lost 7 bases and J lost 4 bases. The DNA for the CDR3 is TGTGCCAGCACCCAGGGACAGGGGGTCTATGGCTACACCTTC. The encoded protein is CASTQGQGVYGYTF.

The count of this clone is one. The gene calls are TRBV11-2 and TRBJ2-7; maybe TRBD1 (6 bases). The germline V gene has CDR1 SGHAT and CDR2 FQNNGV. CDR3 length: 14 residues. Deletions cut 5 bases from V and 3 bases from J, with 14 bases between. The CDR3 reads CASSPGGQSYEQYF. CDR3 in DNA: TGTGCCAGCAGCCCCGGTGGACAGAGCTACGAGCAGTACTTC.

J is TRBJ1-2 and V is TRBV7-2; 7 bases are a match to TRBD1. Germline-derived CDR1 and CDR2 are SGHTA and FQGNSA. The CDR3 is 14 residues long. The V and J ends lost 5 bases and 4 bases, in that order; junction bases with no gene match: 7. DNA of the CDR3: TGTGCCAGCAGCCCGACTGGGACAGCCTATGGCTACACCTTC. Translation: CASSPTGTAYGYTF.

The chain couples TRBV18 to TRBJ1-4, with 11 bases that match TRBD1. Germline CDR1 is KGHSH and CDR2 is LQKENI. CDR3 length: 16 amino acids. The ends lost 3 bases at V and 8 bases at J; junction bases unmatched: 8. CDR3 in amino acids: CASSPQGTGGQEKLFF. The CDR3 nucleotides read TGTGCCAGCTCACCTCAAGGGACAGGGGGTCAGGAAAAACTGTTTTTT. Looking up the rest from reference TRBV18 and TRBJ1-4 gives the full variable domain: NAGVMQNPRHLVRRRGQEARLRCSPMKGHSHVYWYRQLPEEGLKFMVYLQKENIIDESGMPKERFSAEFPKEGPSILRIQQVVRGDSAAYFCASSPQGTGGQEKLFFGSGTQLSVL.

The CDR3 spells CASSLAGTHSPLHF. The DNA of the CDR3 is TGTGCCAGCAGCTTAGCGGGCACTCATTCACCCCTCCACTTT. The chain carries TRBV7-9 and TRBJ1-6; D is uncertain. The CDR3 has 14 amino acids. Trimming took 0 bases from V and 8 from J, leaving 8 bases between them. The germline gives CDR1 SEHNR, CDR2 FQNEAQ (reference sequence).

The V call is TRBV5-1, the J call TRBJ2-7, with TRBD1 identical over 10 bases. The CDR3 length is 14 residues. V shed 5 bases and J 2 bases; nucleotides not matched to a gene: 4. Germline V gene sequence: CDR1 SGHRS, CDR2 YFSETQ. CDR3 amino acids: CASRPGTGAYEQYF. The CDR3, as DNA: TGCGCCAGCAGACCAGGGACAGGGGCCTACGAGCAGTACTTC.

The chain combines TRBV4-2 with TRBJ1-6; 7 bases are a match to TRBD1. Germline CDR1 is LGHNA and CDR2 is YNFKEQ. V gave up 1 base and J gave up 10 bases; unmatched junction bases: 7. CDR3 length: 15 residues. The CDR3 is CASSQVTGVGSPLHF. CDR3 nucleotides: TGTGCCAGCAGCCAAGTCACAGGGGTGGGGTCACCCCTCCACTTT.

This rearrangement joins TRBV7-3 to TRBJ2-3, with D maybe TRBD2 (5 bases). Germline CDR1 and CDR2: SGHTA and FQGTGA. The length of the CDR3 is 15 residues. Trimming removed 3 bases at V and 5 bases at J, with 15 bases between. The DNA of the CDR3 is TGTGCCAGCAGCTTCGGACCCTCGGGGATAGATACGCAGTATTTT. Protein sequence: CASSFGPSGIDTQYF.

The chain recombines TRBV7-9 with TRBJ2-7, with D possibly matching TRBD1 (5 bases). The germline gives CDR1 SEHNR, CDR2 FQNEAQ (reference sequence). The ends were cut back, 5 bases at V and 2 bases at J, with 22 bases in the middle. The CDR3 loop spans 17 amino acids. The CDR3 loop reads CASSRHLGRSGAYEQYF. CDR3 in DNA: TGTGCCAGCAGCCGTCATTTGGGGCGCTCCGGAGCCTACGAGCAGTACTTC.

The rearrangement links TRBV4-2 to TRBJ2-1; D ambiguous. The length of the CDR3 is 12 residues. V was trimmed by 1 base and J by 8 bases, leaving 6 bases between them. The germline gives CDR1 LGHNA, CDR2 YNFKEQ. Written as DNA, the CDR3 is TGTGCCAGCAGCCAAGGGGCGTATGAGCAGTTCTTC. Translated: CASSQGAYEQFF.

The rearrangement links TRBV5-4 to TRBJ1-1, with TRBD1 matching 8 bases. The V segment lost 4 bases and the J segment 5 bases; nucleotides outside the gene matches: 7. The CDR3 is 14 residues long. The germline V gene has CDR1 SGHNT and CDR2 YYREEE (reference sequence). DNA for the CDR3: TGTGCCAGCAGCCAGGGGGCAGGTGGGACTGAAGCTTTCTTT. This sequence encodes CASSQGAGGTEAFF.

This chain links TRBV11-2 with TRBJ2-7; D perhaps matches TRBD2 (6 bases). V was cut by 5 bases and J by 2 bases, with 16 bases left in between. This CDR3 has 15 amino acids. The V gene's germline CDR1 is SGHAT and CDR2 FQNNGV. CDR3 amino acids: CASSPGSSAAYEQYF. The CDR3 DNA sequence: TGTGCCAGCAGCCCCGGGTCTAGCGCTGCCTACGAGCAGTACTTC. Using reference TRBV11-2 and TRBJ2-7 for the parts outside the CDR3, the full variable domain is EAGVAQSPRYKIIEKRQSVAFWCNPISGHATLYWYQQILGQGPKLLIQFQNNGVVDDSQLPKDRFSAERLKGVDSTLKIQPAKLEDSAVYLCASSPGSSAAYEQYFGPGTRLTVT.

The J gene is TRBJ2-5, the V gene TRBV6-5, with a possible D match to TRBD2 (6 bases). CDR1 is MNHEY, CDR2 SVGAGI, per germline. This CDR3 has 15 amino acids. V lost 2 bases to trimming and J lost 4 bases, with 14 bases between them. CDR3 loop: CASSYNSGAGETQYF. As DNA, the CDR3 is TGTGCCAGCAGTTACAACTCGGGAGCAGGAGAGACCCAGTACTTC.

The count of this clone is one. The chain couples TRBV18 to TRBJ2-5, with a weak D call TRBD2 (5 bases). The V end was cut by 2 bases, the J end by 5 bases, with 12 bases between. CDR3 length: 14 residues. Germline V gene data show CDR1 as KGHSH and CDR2 as LQKENI. The CDR3 bases are TGTGCCAGCTCACCAAATGGGGAGCGGGAGACCCAGTACTTC. Encoded protein: CASSPNGERETQYF.

J is TRBJ1-6 and V is TRBV4-3; D is possibly TRBD1 (6 bases). The CDR3 consists of 18 residues. Germline assignment: CDR1 LGHNA and CDR2 YSLEER. Trimming removed 5 bases at V and 0 bases at J, with 17 bases between. This CDR3 is CASSERRTGSSYNSPLHF. The CDR3 DNA sequence: TGCGCCAGCAGCGAAAGGCGTACAGGGAGCTCCTATAATTCACCCCTCCACTTT.

In its sample, this clone was seen once. This rearrangement joins TRBV4-2 to TRBJ1-3; 7 bases align to TRBD1. V shed 0 bases and J 4 bases; nucleotides not matched to a gene: 3. The CDR3 has 15 residues. In germline, CDR1 is LGHNA, CDR2 YNFKEQ. In DNA form, the CDR3 reads TGTGCCAGCAGCCAAGAAGGGGGCCGGGGAAACACCATATATTTT. It is translated as CASSQEGGRGNTIYF.

The chain carries TRBV10-2 and TRBJ1-3, with D maybe TRBD1 (6 bases). CDR3 length equals 12 residues. CDR1 and CDR2 (germline): WSHSY, SAAADI. Trimming took 7 bases from V and 4 from J, leaving 8 bases between them. CDR3 residues: CASMGAGNTIYF. The DNA of the CDR3 is TGCGCCAGCATGGGGGCAGGAAACACCATATATTTT.

The rearrangement links TRBV4-3 to TRBJ2-1; TRBD2 agrees at 12 bases. The CDR3 loop spans 17 amino acids. V gave up 4 bases and J gave up 6 bases; unmatched junction bases: 10. The V gene's germline CDR1 is LGHNA and CDR2 YSLEER. CDR3 nucleotide sequence: TGCGCCAGCAGCCCCCGGACTAGCGGGATAATCAGCAATGAGCAGTTCTTC. Translated: CASSPRTSGIISNEQFF.

This chain uses TRBV25-1 with TRBJ2-5, with 8 bases that match TRBD2. The V and J ends lost 2 bases and 4 bases, in that order; junction bases with no gene match: 6. Germline V lookup: CDR1 MGHDK, CDR2 SYGVNS. The length of the CDR3 is 15 residues. CDR3 protein: CASSEPGLVGETQYF. The CDR3 DNA is TGTGCCAGCAGTGAACCGGGACTAGTCGGAGAGACCCAGTACTTC. Supplemented by reference TRBV25-1 and TRBJ2-5, the full variable domain reads EADIYQTPRYLVIGTGKKITLECSQTMGHDKMYWYQQDPGMELHLIHYSYGVNSTEKGDLSSESTVSRIRTEHFPLTLESARPSHTSQYLCASSEPGLVGETQYFGPGTRLLVL.